This entry describes one T cell receptor (beta chain). Its specificity is unknown. The V segment lost 6 bases and the J segment 6 bases; nucleotides outside the gene matches: 5. This CDR3 region has 13 residues. Germline V lookup: CDR1 KGHSH, CDR2 LQKENI. Whether this donor was CMV seropositive was not recorded. The sample comes from a study of cytomegalovirus exposure and HLA in healthy donors. The study, taken as a whole, reports: Researchers catalogued 164 TCR beta chains as cytomegalovirus-associated. In a later analysis, most CMV-associated TCR beta chains appeared HLA-restricted.

13 Jbeta primers and 60 Vbeta primers were used for the PCR. Clones were sequenced by immunoSEQ multiplex PCR, and TCRdb holds only the in-frame ones, with some missing. The table has fewer than 20,000 clones, 84% seen once. The sequenced sample consisted of PBMCs. This chain uses TRBV18 with TRBJ1-2, with 9 bases aligning to TRBD1. The clonotype comes from a human donor in good health. The CDR3 is CASSYRGRDGYTF. CDR3 DNA: TGTGCCAGCTCCTACAGGGGGCGGGATGGCTACACCTTC.